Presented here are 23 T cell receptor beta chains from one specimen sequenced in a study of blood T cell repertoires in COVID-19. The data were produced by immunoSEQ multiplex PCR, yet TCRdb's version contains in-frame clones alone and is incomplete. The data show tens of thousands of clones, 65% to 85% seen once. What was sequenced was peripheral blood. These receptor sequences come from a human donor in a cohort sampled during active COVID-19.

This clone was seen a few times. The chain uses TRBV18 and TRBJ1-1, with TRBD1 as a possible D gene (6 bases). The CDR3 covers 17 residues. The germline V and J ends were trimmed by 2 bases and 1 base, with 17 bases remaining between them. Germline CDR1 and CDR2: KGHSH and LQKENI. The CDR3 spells CASSPTGSGGTNTEAFF. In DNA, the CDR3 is TGTGCCAGCTCACCAACAGGGTCGGGAGGTACGAACACTGAAGCTTTCTTT.

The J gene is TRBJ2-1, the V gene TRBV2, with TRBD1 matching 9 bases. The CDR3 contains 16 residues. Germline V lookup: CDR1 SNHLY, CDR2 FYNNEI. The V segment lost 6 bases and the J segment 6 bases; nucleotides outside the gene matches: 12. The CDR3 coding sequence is TGTGCCAGCAGGAGAACAGGGGGCGCAGGATCCAATGAGCAGTTCTTC. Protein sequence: CASRRTGGAGSNEQFF.

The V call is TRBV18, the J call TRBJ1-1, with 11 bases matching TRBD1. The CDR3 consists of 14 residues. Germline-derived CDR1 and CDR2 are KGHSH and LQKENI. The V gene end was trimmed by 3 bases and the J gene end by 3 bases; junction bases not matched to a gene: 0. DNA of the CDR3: TGTGCCAGCTCACCGGACAGGGGGCACACTGAAGCTTTCTTT. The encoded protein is CASSPDRGHTEAFF.

The CDR3, as DNA: TGTGCCAGCTCACCGTTGGACTCAGAGAGGGAGACCCAGTACTTC. Its translation: CASSPLDSERETQYF. The gene calls are TRBV18 and TRBJ2-5; the D gene is possibly TRBD2 (5 bases). In germline, CDR1 is KGHSH, CDR2 LQKENI. V dropped 3 bases and J dropped 5 bases, with 16 bases sitting between them. This CDR3 region has 15 residues. The entire variable domain, with the rest obtained from reference TRBV18 and TRBJ2-5, is as follows: NAGVMQNPRHLVRRRGQEARLRCSPMKGHSHVYWYRQLPEEGLKFMVYLQKENIIDESGMPKERFSAEFPKEGPSILRIQQVVRGDSAAYFCASSPLDSERETQYFGPGTRLLVL.

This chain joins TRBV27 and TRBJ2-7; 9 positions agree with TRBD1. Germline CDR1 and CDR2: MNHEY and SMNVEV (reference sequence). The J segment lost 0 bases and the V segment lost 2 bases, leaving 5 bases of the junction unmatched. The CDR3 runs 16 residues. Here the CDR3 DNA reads TGTGCCAGCAGTTTAAGCGGGACAGGGATCTCCTACGAGCAGTACTTC. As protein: CASSLSGTGISYEQYF.

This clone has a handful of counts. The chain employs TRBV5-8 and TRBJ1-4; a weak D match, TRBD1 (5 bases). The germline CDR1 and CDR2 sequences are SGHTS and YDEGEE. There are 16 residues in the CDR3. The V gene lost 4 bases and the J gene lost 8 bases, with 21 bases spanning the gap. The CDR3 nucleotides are TGTGCCAGCAGCCCGTGGGGCGGTTCCCGAAGAGAAAAACTGTTTTTT. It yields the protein CASSPWGGSRREKLFF.

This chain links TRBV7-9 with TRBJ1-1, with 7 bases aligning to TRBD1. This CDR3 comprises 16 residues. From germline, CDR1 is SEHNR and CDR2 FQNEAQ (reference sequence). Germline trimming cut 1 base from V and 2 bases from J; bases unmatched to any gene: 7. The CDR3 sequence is CASSLDGQAGNTEAFF. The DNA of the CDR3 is TGTGCCAGCAGCTTAGACGGACAGGCGGGTAACACTGAAGCTTTCTTT.

CDR3 sequence reads: CASSVLAGVPDTQYF. The CDR3 DNA reads TGTGCCAGCAGTGTGCTAGCGGGAGTCCCAGATACGCAGTATTTT. This sequence joins TRBV2 and TRBJ2-3, with 10 bases fitting TRBD2. The V gene's germline CDR1 is SNHLY and CDR2 FYNNEI. Trimming took 4 bases from V and 4 from J; bases not matched to a gene: 5. This CDR3 has 15 residues.

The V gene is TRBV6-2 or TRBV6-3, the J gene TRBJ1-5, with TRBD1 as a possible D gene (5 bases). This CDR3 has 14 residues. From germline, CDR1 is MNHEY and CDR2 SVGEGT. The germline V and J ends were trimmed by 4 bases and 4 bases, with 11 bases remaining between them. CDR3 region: CASSLRGGNQPQHF. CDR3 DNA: TGTGCCAGCAGTTTGCGGGGGGGGAATCAGCCCCAGCATTTT.

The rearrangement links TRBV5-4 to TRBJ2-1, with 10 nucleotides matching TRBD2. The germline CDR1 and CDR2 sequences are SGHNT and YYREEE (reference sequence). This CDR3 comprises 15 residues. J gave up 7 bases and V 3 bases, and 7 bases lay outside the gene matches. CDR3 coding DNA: TGTGCCAGCAGCTCATGGGGACTAGCGAAGAATGAGCAGTTCTTC. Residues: CASSSWGLAKNEQFF.

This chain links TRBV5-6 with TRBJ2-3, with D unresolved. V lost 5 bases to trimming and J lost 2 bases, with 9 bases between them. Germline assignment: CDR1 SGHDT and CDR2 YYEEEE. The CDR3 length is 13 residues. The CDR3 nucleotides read TGTGCCAGCAGTCAAGGAGTCACAGATACGCAGTATTTT. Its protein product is CASSQGVTDTQYF.

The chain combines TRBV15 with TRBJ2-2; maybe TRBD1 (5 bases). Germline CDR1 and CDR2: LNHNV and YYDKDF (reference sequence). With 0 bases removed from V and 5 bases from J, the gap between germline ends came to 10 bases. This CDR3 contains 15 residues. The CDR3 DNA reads TGTGCCACCAGCAGAGATCGCGCAGGGACCGGGGAGCTGTTTTTT. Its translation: CATSRDRAGTGELFF.

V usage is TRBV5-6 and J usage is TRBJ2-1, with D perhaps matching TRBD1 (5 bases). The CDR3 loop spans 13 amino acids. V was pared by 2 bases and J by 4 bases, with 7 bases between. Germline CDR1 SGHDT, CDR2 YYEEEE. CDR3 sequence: CASSFNRYNEQFF. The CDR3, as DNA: TGTGCCAGCAGCTTCAACAGGTACAATGAGCAGTTCTTC.

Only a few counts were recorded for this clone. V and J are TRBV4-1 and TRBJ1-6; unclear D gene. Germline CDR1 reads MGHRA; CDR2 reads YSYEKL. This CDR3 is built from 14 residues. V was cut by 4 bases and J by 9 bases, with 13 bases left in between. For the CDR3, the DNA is TGCGCCAGCAGCCTGAAGGCGGCCAGTTCACCCCTCCACTTT. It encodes CASSLKAASSPLHF.

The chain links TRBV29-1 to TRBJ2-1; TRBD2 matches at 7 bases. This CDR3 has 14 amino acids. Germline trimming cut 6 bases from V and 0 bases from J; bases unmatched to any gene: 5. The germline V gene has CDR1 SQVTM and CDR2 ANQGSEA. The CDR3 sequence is CSVSSGRSYNEQFF. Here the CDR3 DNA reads TGCAGCGTGAGTAGCGGGCGCTCCTACAATGAGCAGTTCTTC.

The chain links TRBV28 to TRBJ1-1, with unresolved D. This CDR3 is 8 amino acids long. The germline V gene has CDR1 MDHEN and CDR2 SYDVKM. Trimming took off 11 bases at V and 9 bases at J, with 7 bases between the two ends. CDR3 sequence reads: CAAEKAFF. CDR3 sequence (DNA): TGTGCCGCCGAGAAAGCTTTCTTT.

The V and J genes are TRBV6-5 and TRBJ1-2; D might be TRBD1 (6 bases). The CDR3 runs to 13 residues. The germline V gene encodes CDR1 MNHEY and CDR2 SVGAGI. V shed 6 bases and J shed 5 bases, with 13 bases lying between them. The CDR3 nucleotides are TGTGCCAGCAGACAGGGTAGGAGTTATGGCTACACCTTC. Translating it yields CASRQGRSYGYTF.

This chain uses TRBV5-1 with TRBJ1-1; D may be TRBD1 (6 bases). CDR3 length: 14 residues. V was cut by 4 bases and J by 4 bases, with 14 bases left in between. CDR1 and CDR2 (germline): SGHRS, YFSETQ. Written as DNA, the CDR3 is TGCGCCAGCAGCGTACAGGGTTGGGGCACTGAAGCTTTCTTT. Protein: CASSVQGWGTEAFF.

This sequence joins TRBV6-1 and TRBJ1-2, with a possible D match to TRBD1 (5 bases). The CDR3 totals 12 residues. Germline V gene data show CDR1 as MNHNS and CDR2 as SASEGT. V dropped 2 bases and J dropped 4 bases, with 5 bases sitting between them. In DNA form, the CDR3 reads TGTGCCAGCAGTGAAAGGGGCTATGGCTACACCTTC. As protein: CASSERGYGYTF.

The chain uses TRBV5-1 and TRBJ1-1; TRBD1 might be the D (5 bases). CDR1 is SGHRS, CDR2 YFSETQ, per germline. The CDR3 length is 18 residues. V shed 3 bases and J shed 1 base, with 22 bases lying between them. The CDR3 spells CASSSPVASQGRNTEAFF. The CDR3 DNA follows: TGCGCCAGCAGCTCACCTGTCGCCTCCCAGGGCAGGAACACTGAAGCTTTCTTT. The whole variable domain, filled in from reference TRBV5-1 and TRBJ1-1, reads KAGVTQTPRYLIKTRGQQVTLSCSPISGHRSVSWYQQTPGQGLQFLFEYFSETQRNKGNFPGRFSGRQFSNSRSEMNVSTLELGDSALYLCASSSPVASQGRNTEAFFGQGTRLTVV.

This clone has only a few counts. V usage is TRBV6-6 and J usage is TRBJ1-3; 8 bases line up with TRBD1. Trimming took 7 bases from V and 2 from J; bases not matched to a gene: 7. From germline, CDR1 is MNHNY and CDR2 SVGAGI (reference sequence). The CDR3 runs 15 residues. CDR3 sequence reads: CASTLTGGPGNTIYF. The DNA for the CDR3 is TGTGCCAGCACCCTAACAGGGGGACCTGGAAACACCATATATTTT.

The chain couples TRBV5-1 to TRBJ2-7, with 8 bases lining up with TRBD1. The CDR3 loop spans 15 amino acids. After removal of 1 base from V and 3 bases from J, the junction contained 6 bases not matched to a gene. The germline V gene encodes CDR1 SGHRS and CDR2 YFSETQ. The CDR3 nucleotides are TGCGCCAGCAGCTTGACGGACAGGGCGAACTACGAGCAGTACTTC. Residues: CASSLTDRANYEQYF.

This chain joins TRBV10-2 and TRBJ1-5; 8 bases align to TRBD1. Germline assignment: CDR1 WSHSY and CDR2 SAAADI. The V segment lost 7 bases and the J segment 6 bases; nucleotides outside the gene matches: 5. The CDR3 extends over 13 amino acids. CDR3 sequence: CASTDRASQPQHF. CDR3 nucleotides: TGCGCCAGCACGGACAGGGCCTCTCAGCCCCAGCATTTT.